The clone carrying this TCR beta chain was detected many times. This entry belongs to a study of CD8+CD57+ T cells in acquired aplastic anemia. Previously, flow cytometry had revealed CD8+CD57+ cell expansion in the patients chosen for sequencing. Each of the patients presented with severe acquired aplastic anemia. For CDR3 and TCR beta VDJ profiling, genomic DNA was the template used. TCRdb re-analysed the reads in MiXCR, keeping a single row per CDR3 protein. The table lists about 200,000 distinct CDR3 sequences, 65% of them singletons. CDR1 SGDLS and CDR2 YYNGEE come from the germline V gene. Deletions cut 0 bases from V and 7 bases from J, with 16 bases between. This CDR3 is built from 16 residues.

The sequence was obtained from a human donor with aplastic anemia. This rearrangement joins TRBV9 to TRBJ1-4; D possibly corresponds to TRBD1 (6 bases). Sequencing input: sorted CD4+, CD8+, or CD8+CD57+ T cells (not recorded which) from PBMCs. The chain's CDR3 is CASSVGQGGGGEKLFF. CDR3 DNA: TGTGCCAGCAGCGTAGGACAAGGGGGTGGAGGTGAAAAACTGTTTTTT.